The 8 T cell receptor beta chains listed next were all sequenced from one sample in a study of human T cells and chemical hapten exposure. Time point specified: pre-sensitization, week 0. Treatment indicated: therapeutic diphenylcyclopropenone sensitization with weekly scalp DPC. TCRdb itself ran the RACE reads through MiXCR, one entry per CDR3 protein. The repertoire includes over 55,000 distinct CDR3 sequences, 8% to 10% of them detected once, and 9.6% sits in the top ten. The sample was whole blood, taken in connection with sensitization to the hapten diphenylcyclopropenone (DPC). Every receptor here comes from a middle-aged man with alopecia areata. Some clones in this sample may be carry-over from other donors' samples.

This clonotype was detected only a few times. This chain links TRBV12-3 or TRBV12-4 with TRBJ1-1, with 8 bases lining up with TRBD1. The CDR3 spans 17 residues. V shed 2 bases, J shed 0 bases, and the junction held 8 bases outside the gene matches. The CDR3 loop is CASSLRTGRVLNTEAFF. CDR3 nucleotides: TGTGCCAGCAGTTTAAGGACAGGGAGGGTCTTGAACACTGAAGCTTTCTTT.

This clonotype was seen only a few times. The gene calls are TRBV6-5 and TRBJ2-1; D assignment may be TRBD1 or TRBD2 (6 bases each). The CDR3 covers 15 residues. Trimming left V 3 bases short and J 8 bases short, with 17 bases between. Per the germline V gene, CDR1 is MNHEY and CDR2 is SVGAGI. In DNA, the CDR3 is TGTGCCAGCAGTTATGGTGGGGGGCGGATGCATGAGCAGTTCTTC. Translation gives CASSYGGGRMHEQFF.

CDR3 DNA: TGTGCCAGCAGCCCCATCCGGACAGGGGGCTTATACGAGCAGTACTTC. Encoded protein: CASSPIRTGGLYEQYF. The rearrangement joins TRBV7-8 to TRBJ2-7, with 11 positions matching TRBD1. CDR3 length: 16 amino acids. With V trimmed by 5 bases and J by 4 bases, 10 bases remained unmatched. Germline-derived CDR1 and CDR2 are SGHVS and FQNEAQ.

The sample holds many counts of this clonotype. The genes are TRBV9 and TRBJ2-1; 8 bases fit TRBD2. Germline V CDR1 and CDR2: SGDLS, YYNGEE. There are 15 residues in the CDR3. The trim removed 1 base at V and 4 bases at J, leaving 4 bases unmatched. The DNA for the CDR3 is TGTGCCAGCAGCGTAAGACTAGCGCTATACAATGAGCAGTTCTTC. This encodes CASSVRLALYNEQFF.

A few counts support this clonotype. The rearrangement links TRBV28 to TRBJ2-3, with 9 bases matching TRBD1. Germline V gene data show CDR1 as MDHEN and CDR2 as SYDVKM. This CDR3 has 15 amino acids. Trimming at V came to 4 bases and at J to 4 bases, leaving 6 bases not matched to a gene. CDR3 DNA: TGTGCCAGCAGTTCGCCTGGACAGGGGTCAGATACGCAGTATTTT. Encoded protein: CASSSPGQGSDTQYF. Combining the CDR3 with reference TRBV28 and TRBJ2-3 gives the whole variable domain DVKVTQSSRYLVKRTGEKVFLECVQDMDHENMFWYRQDPGLGLRLIYFSYDVKMKEKGDIPEGYSVSREKKERFSLILESASTNQTSMYLCASSSPGQGSDTQYFGPGTRLTVL.

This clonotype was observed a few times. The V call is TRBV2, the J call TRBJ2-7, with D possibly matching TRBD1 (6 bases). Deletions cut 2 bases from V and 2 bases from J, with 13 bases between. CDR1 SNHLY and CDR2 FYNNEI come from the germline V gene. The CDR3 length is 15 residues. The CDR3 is CASSEFQGPAYEQYF. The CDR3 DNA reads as TGTGCCAGCAGTGAATTTCAGGGGCCCGCCTACGAGCAGTACTTC.

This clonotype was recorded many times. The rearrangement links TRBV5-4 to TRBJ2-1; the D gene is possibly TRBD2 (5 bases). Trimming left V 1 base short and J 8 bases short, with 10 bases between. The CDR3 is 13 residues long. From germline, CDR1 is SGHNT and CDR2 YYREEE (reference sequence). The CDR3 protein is CASSLRLADEQFF. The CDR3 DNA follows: TGTGCCAGCAGCTTGAGGCTAGCCGATGAGCAGTTCTTC.

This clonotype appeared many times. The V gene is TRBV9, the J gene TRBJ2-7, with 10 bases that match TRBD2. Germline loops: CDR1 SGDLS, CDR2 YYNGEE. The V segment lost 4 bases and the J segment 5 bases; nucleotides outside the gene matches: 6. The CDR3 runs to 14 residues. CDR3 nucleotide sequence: TGTGCCAGCAGCCTAGCGGGAGCCTACGACGAGCAGTACTTC. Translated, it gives CASSLAGAYDEQYF.